The present entry profiles one T cell receptor beta chain with its context. What it binds is not known. This record belongs to a study of type 1 regulatory T cells. For the study at large: This in vitro CD4 product, T-allo10, is enriched for Tr1 cells and alloantigen-specific.

TCRdb re-analysed the reads in MiXCR, keeping a single row per CDR3 protein. The sample records roughly 71,000 distinct CDR3 sequences, about three fifths being singletons. T-allo10 cells from the graft donor were described as anergic, host-alloantigen-specific, and alloantigen-specific suppressors. The CDR3 is 17 amino acids. The V and J ends lost 8 bases and 3 bases respectively, with 22 bases between them. In germline, CDR1 is SGHAT, CDR2 FQNNGV. V usage is TRBV11-2 and J usage is TRBJ2-2; D possibly corresponds to TRBD1 (5 bases). Sequenced material: cultured T cells, either the whole culture or a sorted T cell fraction (not recorded which). Subset reported: Tr1-enriched cell product generated in vitro against host alloantigens. The clonotype originates from a human donor in good health. In DNA, the CDR3 is TGTGCCAGCTTCTCCTGGGGCGAGACACACTACACCGGGGAGCTGTTTTTT. Residues: CASFSWGETHYTGELFF.